Listed below are T cell receptor beta chains from one sample, sequenced in a study of OX40 agonist ivuxolimab in advanced cancers. Sequencing was performed with immunoSEQ multiplex PCR; in TCRdb, only in-frame clones are kept and a portion is missing. The table includes around 64,000 clones, 80% to 90% detected once. The sample in question was CD4+ or CD8+ T cells sorted from blood, obtained in a trial of the OX40 agonist ivuxolimab. The receptors were gathered from an adult with an advanced solid tumor such as melanoma, head and neck, liver or kidney cancer. Each CDR3 is given without its conserved first and last residue. The order of the fields is V gene, CDR3 length, CDR3 protein.

TRBV5-1	12	ASSLDRPNYGYT
TRBV11-2	14	ASSSIPGQRGGEQY
TRBV5-1	15	ASSLDLAASSYNEQF
TRBV21-1	15	ASAQKPPGLALYEQY
TRBV6-5	13	ASSPQTSGRSEQF
TRBV5-1	13	ASSLVVTGQDTQY
TRBV27	12	ASSGREGPYEQY
TRBV19	11	ASSTDTGGELF
TRBV7-3	12	ASSRGEGNYEQY
TRBV7-3	11	ASSLTGPDTQY
TRBV7-3	12	ASSPNRDSYEQY
TRBV29-1	13	SVVPGSDRNQPQH
TRBV7-8	14	ASSLADRGLRRGAF
TRBV5-1	15	ASTPTGGGERTDTQY
TRBV2	12	ASSPGGGRGSQY
TRBV29-1	11	SGNEGAQETQY
TRBV6-4	12	ASSEPGQGHEQY
TRBV7-7	13	ASSELGGGFETQY
TRBV28	11	ASSFQPNTEAF
TRBV6-1	13	ASRDRVSYDQPQH
TRBV6-5	13	ASSSPRGQGIEAF
TRBV5-1	12	ASSYGTAGYEQY
TRBV27	14	ASRENQGAPNSPLH
TRBV18	14	ASSLLLTATNEKLF
TRBV18	12	ASSPRLLNTEAF
TRBV5-8	11	ASSLMRDTEAF
TRBV15	11	ATSIDVNQPQH
TRBV4-1	13	ASSLGTSRYNEQF
TRBV7-9	11	ASSPLAQGTQY
TRBV2	13	ASSERGSSGGELF
TRBV30	13	AWSGQGSRADTQY
TRBV2	12	ASRELNRPYEQY
TRBV28	14	ASSSQGARQYETQY
TRBV21-1	13	ASSKALREGYEQY
TRBV12-5	12	ASELAGTYNEQF
TRBV10-3	14	AISAGTGNLNTEAF
TRBV28	11	ASRDRGSNIQY
TRBV5-1	12	ASSLGQGDGEAF
TRBV5-6	15	ASSLFLSTGGSYEQY
TRBV6-5	11	ASSYPGLATQF
TRBV19	14	ASSTIQGAGGGELF
TRBV4-3	14	ASSQVNFRGPMKLF
TRBV7-2	12	ASSSRVAGNTIY
TRBV5-1	13	ASSLGTGPAYEQY
TRBV5-1	13	ASSPRGGPTYEQY